This entry concerns a single TCR beta chain. Its antigen is undetermined. Trimming pared 3 bases from V and 8 bases from J, leaving 7 bases between. The CDR3 has 12 residues. Looked up from germline, CDR1 is SEHNR and CDR2 is FQNEAQ (reference sequence). The data were produced by immunoSEQ multiplex PCR, yet TCRdb's version contains in-frame clones alone and is incomplete. The data contain 45,000 to 60,000 clones, roughly nine tenths of them singletons. The data belong to a study of OX40 agonist ivuxolimab in advanced cancers. Overall study findings and caveats: Patients who responded partially at 0.1-3.0 mg/kg showed clonal expansion ranking among the lowest. No antigen was identified for the clonally expanded peripheral T cells.

This sequence was found in an adult with an advanced solid tumor such as melanoma, head and neck, liver or kidney cancer. V usage is TRBV7-9 and J usage is TRBJ2-2; D not certain. Sequencing was performed on CD4+ or CD8+ T cells sorted from blood, taken in a trial of the OX40 agonist ivuxolimab. CDR3 DNA: TGTGCCAGCAGCTTCGACTTGGGGGAGCTGTTTTTT. It specifies CASSFDLGELFF.